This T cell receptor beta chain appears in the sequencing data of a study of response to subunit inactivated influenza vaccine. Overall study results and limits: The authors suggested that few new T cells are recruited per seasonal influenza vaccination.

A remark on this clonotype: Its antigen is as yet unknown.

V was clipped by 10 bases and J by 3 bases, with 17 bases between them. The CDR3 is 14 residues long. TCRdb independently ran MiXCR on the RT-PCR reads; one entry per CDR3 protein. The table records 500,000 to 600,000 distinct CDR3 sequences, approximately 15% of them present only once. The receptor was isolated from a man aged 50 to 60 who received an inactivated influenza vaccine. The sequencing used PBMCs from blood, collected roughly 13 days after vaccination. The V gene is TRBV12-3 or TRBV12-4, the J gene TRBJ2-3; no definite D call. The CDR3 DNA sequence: TGTGCCATTACCCGGGCCTCGGTGACAGATACGCAGTATTTT. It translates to CAITRASVTDTQYF.